Shown below are 20 T cell receptor beta chains from a single sample sequenced in a study of blood T cell repertoires in COVID-19. The assay was immunoSEQ multiplex PCR, and TCRdb's table has in-frame clones only and misses some. Of 200,000 to 250,000 clones in the sample, about 87% were seen once. The source material was peripheral blood. These receptors were taken from a woman in her 30s with COVID-19, enrolled during active disease.

This chain joins TRBV5-8 and TRBJ2-1, with D perhaps TRBD1 (6 bases). The CDR3 runs 13 residues. Germline CDR1 is SGHTS and CDR2 is YDEGEE. V was shortened by 9 bases and J by 2 bases, with 12 bases between the two germline ends. DNA for the CDR3: TGTGCCACCCGAGGGGGAACCTACAATGAGCAGTTCTTC. It translates to CATRGGTYNEQFF.

This chain joins TRBV15 and TRBJ2-7, with D possibly being TRBD2 (5 bases). CDR3 length: 12 residues. V was clipped by 1 base and J by 5 bases, with 6 bases between them. Germline V gene sequence: CDR1 LNHNV, CDR2 YYDKDF (reference sequence). CDR3 protein: CATSRVGDEQYV. CDR3 DNA: TGTGCCACCAGCAGAGTCGGGGACGAGCAGTACGTC.

V and J are TRBV4-1 and TRBJ1-5; D is possibly TRBD1 (5 bases). The CDR3 consists of 19 residues. Germline CDR1 MGHRA, CDR2 YSYEKL. Trimming stripped 3 bases from V and 4 bases from J, with 25 bases between. CDR3 coding DNA: TGCGCCAGCAGCCACCCAGGGAAGCTCCCCCGGGTTGGAAATCAGCCCCAGCATTTT. Its protein product is CASSHPGKLPRVGNQPQHF.

The gene calls are TRBV5-4 and TRBJ1-1, with 10 bases lining up with TRBD1. The CDR3 covers 13 residues. Germline trimming cut 7 bases from V and 5 bases from J; bases unmatched to any gene: 5. Germline CDR1 reads SGHNT; CDR2 reads YYREEE (reference sequence). In DNA form, the CDR3 reads TGTGCCAGCGGGACAGGGGTTTGGACTGAAGCTTTCTTT. Its translation: CASGTGVWTEAFF.

This clone was seen only once. The J gene is TRBJ1-1, the V gene TRBV30, with a possible D match to TRBD1 (5 bases). Germline V gene lookup returns CDR1 GTSNPN and CDR2 SVGIG (reference sequence). Trimming took off 8 bases at V and 3 bases at J, with 16 bases between the two ends. The CDR3 contains 13 residues. The CDR3 loop is CAHIRGRDTEAFF. The CDR3 nucleotides read TGTGCCCATATCCGGGGGAGGGACACTGAAGCTTTCTTT.

The CDR3 sequence: CSVGGTAGLWETQYF. CDR3 nucleotides: TGCAGCGTTGGGGGGACAGCCGGTTTGTGGGAGACCCAGTACTTC. The chain combines TRBV29-1 with TRBJ2-5; TRBD1 matches at 7 bases. After removal of 4 bases from V and 5 bases from J, the junction contained 13 bases not matched to a gene. Per the germline V gene, CDR1 is SQVTM and CDR2 is ANQGSEA. CDR3 length equals 15 residues.

This chain links TRBV3-1 (or the pseudogene TRBV3-2) with TRBJ1-2, with TRBD1 matching over 9 bases. V shed 4 bases, J shed 3 bases, and the junction held 9 bases outside the gene matches. In germline, CDR1 is LGHDT, CDR2 YNNKEL (reference sequence). The CDR3 has 16 amino acids. CDR3 region: CASSRWTGARDYGYTF. In DNA form, the CDR3 reads TGTGCCAGCAGCCGATGGACAGGGGCTCGGGACTATGGCTACACCTTC.

The chain combines TRBV29-1 with TRBJ2-1; weak D call: TRBD1 (5 bases). CDR1 is SQVTM, CDR2 ANQGSEA, per germline. The V and J ends lost 6 bases and 5 bases respectively, with 17 bases between them. There are 14 residues in the CDR3. The CDR3 sequence is CSVVDTGKHNEQFF. DNA for the CDR3: TGCAGCGTGGTCGACACAGGTAAACACAATGAGCAGTTCTTC.

The V and J genes are TRBV6-6 and TRBJ1-5; 9 bases fit TRBD1. V shed 4 bases and J 11 bases; nucleotides not matched to a gene: 6. The germline CDR1 and CDR2 sequences are MNHNY and SVGAGI (reference sequence). The CDR3 is 13 amino acids. The CDR3 region has the DNA TGTGCCAGCAGTTCCGACAGGGGGATGGCCCAGCATTTT. This gives the protein CASSSDRGMAQHF.

The V gene is TRBV24-1, the J gene TRBJ1-2; 8 bases agree with TRBD1. The CDR3 consists of 18 residues. V lost 1 base, J lost 6 bases, and 15 bases stayed unmatched. Per germline, CDR1 KGHDR and CDR2 SFDVKD. CDR3 bases: TGTGCCACCAGTGATTTCGCCTCGGCTTACGGACAGGGCAATGGCTACACCTTC. Its protein product is CATSDFASAYGQGNGYTF.

The V gene is TRBV5-4, the J gene TRBJ1-5, with a tentative D call TRBD1 (6 bases). Trimming took 2 bases from V and 3 from J, leaving 15 bases between them. This CDR3 has 16 residues. Germline lookup yields CDR1 SGHNT and CDR2 YYREEE (reference sequence). CDR3 sequence (DNA): TGTGCCAGCAGCTTCCGGACAGAGCACCACAATCAGCCCCAGCATTTT. Amino acid sequence: CASSFRTEHHNQPQHF.

The CDR3 DNA reads as TGTGCCAGCAGCTTTACTCAGGGTAGCAATCAGCCCCAGCATTTT. Amino acids: CASSFTQGSNQPQHF. The V call is TRBV5-6, the J call TRBJ1-5, with D possibly matching TRBD1 (5 bases). The CDR3 totals 15 residues. V lost 2 bases to trimming and J lost 0 bases, with 9 bases between them. In germline, CDR1 is SGHDT, CDR2 YYEEEE.

This clone was observed a handful of times. The chain employs TRBV7-9 and TRBJ2-7, with 8 positions matching TRBD2. The CDR3 covers 14 residues. CDR1 SEHNR and CDR2 FQNEAQ come from the germline V gene (reference sequence). V shed 5 bases and J 3 bases; nucleotides not matched to a gene: 6. CDR3 sequence: CASSPRTSSYEQYV. CDR3 sequence (DNA): TGTGCCAGCAGCCCACGGACTAGCAGCTACGAGCAGTACGTC.

In nucleotides, the CDR3 is TGTGCCAGTAGTATAGGGGCGTTCTCTGGAAACACCATATATTTT. Protein: CASSIGAFSGNTIYF. The chain joins TRBV19 to TRBJ1-3; D unclear. The germline gives CDR1 LNHDA, CDR2 SQIVND (reference sequence). Trimming pared 1 base from V and 0 bases from J, leaving 7 bases between. This CDR3 is built from 15 residues.

The chain combines TRBV12-5 with TRBJ2-2; 11 nucleotides agree with TRBD2. Germline CDR1 reads LGHNT; CDR2 reads FRNRAP. The J segment lost 6 bases and the V segment lost 5 bases, leaving 11 bases of the junction unmatched. The CDR3 is 17 amino acids. The CDR3 is CASGPTGTSGLSGELFF. CDR3 sequence (DNA): TGTGCTAGTGGTCCGACCGGGACTAGCGGCTTGTCCGGGGAGCTGTTTTTT.

The chain combines TRBV21-1 with TRBJ2-1; the D call TRBD2 from the table was never checked on the DNA. TRBV21-1 is a pseudogene. The CDR3 runs 17 residues. In nucleotides, the CDR3 is TGTGCCAGCAGCAAAAGGGGACTAGCGGGAGTCTTCAATGAGCAGTTCTTC. Amino acids: CASSKRGLAGVFNEQFF.

The V call is TRBV28, the J call TRBJ1-2; tentative D call: TRBD1 (5 bases). V dropped 6 bases and J dropped 8 bases, with 22 bases sitting between them. CDR1 is MDHEN, CDR2 SYDVKM, per germline. There are 15 residues in the CDR3. DNA for the CDR3: TGTGCCAGCAGCCCGAGTGGCTGGGGCCAAGAGGGCTACACCTTC. This encodes CASSPSGWGQEGYTF.

The rearrangement joins TRBV5-4 to TRBJ2-1; maybe TRBD2 (6 bases). This CDR3 is built from 15 residues. Per germline, CDR1 SGHNT and CDR2 YYREEE (reference sequence). The V end was cut by 3 bases, the J end by 4 bases, with 14 bases between. CDR3 loop: CASSSKRDSYNEQFF. The CDR3 DNA reads as TGTGCCAGCAGCTCGAAACGGGACTCTTACAATGAGCAGTTCTTC.

This rearrangement joins TRBV18 to TRBJ2-2; D unresolved. V shed 2 bases and J shed 2 bases, with 3 bases lying between them. The CDR3 sequence is 13 residues long. Germline V gene data show CDR1 as KGHSH and CDR2 as LQKENI. CDR3 sequence reads: CASSPVNTGELFF. The DNA of the CDR3 is TGTGCCAGCTCACCAGTAAACACCGGGGAGCTGTTTTTT.

The V and J genes are TRBV5-5 and TRBJ1-2; D might be TRBD1 (6 bases). Trimming took off 0 bases at V and 8 bases at J, with 14 bases between the two ends. The CDR3 runs 14 residues. Germline lookup yields CDR1 SGHKS and CDR2 YYEKEE (reference sequence). DNA for the CDR3: TGTGCCAGCAGCTTGGTACAGGGCCCTCGGGGCTACACCTTC. It encodes CASSLVQGPRGYTF.